The entry that follows covers one T cell receptor beta chain sequence. The length of the CDR3 is 15 residues. The J segment lost 1 base and the V segment lost 2 bases, leaving 3 bases of the junction unmatched. Germline values: CDR1 KGHSH, CDR2 LQKENI. Profiling relied on immunoSEQ multiplex PCR, and the TCRdb table lists in-frame clones only, not all of them. The profile covers fewer than 150,000 clones, with 60% to 85% appearing a single time and 20% taken by the ten largest. This sample was taken from a study of blood T cell repertoires in COVID-19. About the research overall: There were acute and convalescent COVID-19 samples, and they came from the United States, Italy and Spain. T cells, B-cell-depleted T cells, or PBMCs provided the cDNA or gDNA that served as material.

The sequenced sample was peripheral blood. The rearrangement uses TRBV18 and TRBJ2-5; TRBD1 agrees at 8 bases. The TCR was taken from a man of 80 years or more with acute or convalescent COVID-19. The CDR3 reads CASSPGTGFQETQYF. As DNA, the CDR3 is TGTGCCAGCTCACCAGGGACAGGCTTCCAAGAGACCCAGTACTTC.